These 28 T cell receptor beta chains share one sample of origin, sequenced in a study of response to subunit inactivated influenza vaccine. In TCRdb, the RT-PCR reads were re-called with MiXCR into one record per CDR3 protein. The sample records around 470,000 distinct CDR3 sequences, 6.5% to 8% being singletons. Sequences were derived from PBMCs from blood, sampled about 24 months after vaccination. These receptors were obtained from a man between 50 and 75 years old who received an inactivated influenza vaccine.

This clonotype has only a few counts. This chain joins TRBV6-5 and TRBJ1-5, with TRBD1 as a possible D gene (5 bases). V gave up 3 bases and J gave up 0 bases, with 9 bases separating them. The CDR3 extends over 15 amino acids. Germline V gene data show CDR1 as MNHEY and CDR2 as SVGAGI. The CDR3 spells CASSYRQLSNQPQHF. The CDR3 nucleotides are TGTGCCAGCAGTTATCGACAGCTTAGCAATCAGCCCCAGCATTTT.

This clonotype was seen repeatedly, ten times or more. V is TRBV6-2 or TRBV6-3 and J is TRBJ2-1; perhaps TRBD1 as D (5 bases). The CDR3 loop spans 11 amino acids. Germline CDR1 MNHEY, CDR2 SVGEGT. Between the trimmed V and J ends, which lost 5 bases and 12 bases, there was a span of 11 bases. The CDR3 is CASSTARGQFF. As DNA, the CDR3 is TGTGCCAGCAGTACGGCAAGGGGGCAGTTCTTC.

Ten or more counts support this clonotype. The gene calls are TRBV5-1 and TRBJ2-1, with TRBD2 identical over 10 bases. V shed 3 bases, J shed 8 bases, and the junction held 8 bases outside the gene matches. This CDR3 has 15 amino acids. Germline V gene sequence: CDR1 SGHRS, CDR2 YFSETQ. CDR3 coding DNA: TGCGCCAGCAGCTCCAGAACTAGCGGGGTAGATGAGCAGTTCTTC. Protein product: CASSSRTSGVDEQFF. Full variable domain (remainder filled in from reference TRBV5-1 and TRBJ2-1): KAGVTQTPRYLIKTRGQQVTLSCSPISGHRSVSWYQQTPGQGLQFLFEYFSETQRNKGNFPGRFSGRQFSNSRSEMNVSTLELGDSALYLCASSSRTSGVDEQFFGPGTRLTVL.

This CDR3 is CASSPAWGGRLDTQYF. Here the CDR3 DNA reads TGTGCCAGCAGCCCAGCATGGGGCGGGAGATTAGATACGCAGTATTTT. This chain connects TRBV7-9 to TRBJ2-3; 7 bases are shared with TRBD2. The ends lost 5 bases at V and 5 bases at J; junction bases unmatched: 13. The CDR3 is 16 residues long. Germline values: CDR1 SEHNR, CDR2 FQNEAQ (reference sequence). Full variable domain (missing parts from reference TRBV7-9 and TRBJ2-3): DTGVSQNPRHKITKRGQNVTFRCDPISEHNRLYWYRQTLGQGPEFLTYFQNEAQLEKSRLLSDRFSAERPKGSFSTLEIQRTEQGDSAMYLCASSPAWGGRLDTQYFGPGTRLTVL.

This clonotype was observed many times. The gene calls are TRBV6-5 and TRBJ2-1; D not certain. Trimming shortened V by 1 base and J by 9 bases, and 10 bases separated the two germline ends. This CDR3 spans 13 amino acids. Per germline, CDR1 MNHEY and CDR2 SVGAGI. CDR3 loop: CASSYWGVGEQFF. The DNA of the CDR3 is TGTGCCAGCAGTTACTGGGGTGTCGGTGAGCAGTTCTTC.

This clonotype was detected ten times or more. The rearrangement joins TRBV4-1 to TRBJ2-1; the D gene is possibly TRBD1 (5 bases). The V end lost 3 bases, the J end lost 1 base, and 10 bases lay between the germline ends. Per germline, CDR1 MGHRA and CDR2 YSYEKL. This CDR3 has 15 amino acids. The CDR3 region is CASSHDDSSYNEQFF. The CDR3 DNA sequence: TGCGCCAGCAGCCATGACGACAGTTCCTACAATGAGCAGTTCTTC.

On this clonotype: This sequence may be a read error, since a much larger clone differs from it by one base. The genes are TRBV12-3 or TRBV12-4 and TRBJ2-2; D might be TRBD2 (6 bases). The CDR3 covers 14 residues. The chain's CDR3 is CASSWTTNTGVLFF. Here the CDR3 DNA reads TGTGCCAGCAGCTGGACTACGAACACCGGGGTGCTGTTTTTT.

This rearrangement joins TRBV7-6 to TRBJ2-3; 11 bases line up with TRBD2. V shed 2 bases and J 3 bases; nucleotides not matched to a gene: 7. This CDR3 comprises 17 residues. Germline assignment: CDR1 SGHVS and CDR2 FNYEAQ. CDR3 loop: CASSLTIGTSGTDTQYF. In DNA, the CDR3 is TGTGCCAGCAGCTTAACCATAGGGACTAGCGGTACAGATACGCAGTATTTT. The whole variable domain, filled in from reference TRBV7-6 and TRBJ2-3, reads GAGVSQSPRYKVTKRGQDVALRCDPISGHVSLYWYRQALGQGPEFLTYFNYEAQQDKSGLPNDRFSAERPEGSISTLTIQRTEQRDSAMYRCASSLTIGTSGTDTQYFGPGTRLTVL.

The CDR3 loop reads CASSAFNQPQHF. As DNA, the CDR3 is TGTGCCAGCAGCGCTTTTAATCAGCCCCAGCATTTT. The J gene is TRBJ1-5, the V gene TRBV7-2; D is uncertain. This CDR3 spans 12 amino acids. V was clipped by 5 bases and J by 4 bases, with 6 bases between them. Germline lookup yields CDR1 SGHTA and CDR2 FQGNSA.

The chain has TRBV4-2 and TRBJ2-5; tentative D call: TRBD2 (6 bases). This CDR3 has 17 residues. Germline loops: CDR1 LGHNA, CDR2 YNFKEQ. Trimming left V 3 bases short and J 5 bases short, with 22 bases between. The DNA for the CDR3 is TGTGCCAGCAGCCAGCTGTCCGCCCAGGGAGGAGTGGAGACCCAGTACTTC. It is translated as CASSQLSAQGGVETQYF.

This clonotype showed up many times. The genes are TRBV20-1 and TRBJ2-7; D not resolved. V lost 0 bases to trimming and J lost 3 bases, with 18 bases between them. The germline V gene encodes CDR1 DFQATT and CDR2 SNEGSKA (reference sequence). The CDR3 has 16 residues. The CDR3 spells CSARDSGPKGIYEQYF. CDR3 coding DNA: TGCAGTGCTAGAGATTCTGGACCAAAAGGGATCTACGAGCAGTACTTC.

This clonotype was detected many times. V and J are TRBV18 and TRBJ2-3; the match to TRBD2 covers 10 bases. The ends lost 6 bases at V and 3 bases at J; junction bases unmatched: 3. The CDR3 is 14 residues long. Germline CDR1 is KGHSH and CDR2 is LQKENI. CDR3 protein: CASSGTSATDTQYF. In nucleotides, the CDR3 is TGTGCCAGCTCCGGGACTAGCGCGACAGATACGCAGTATTTT.

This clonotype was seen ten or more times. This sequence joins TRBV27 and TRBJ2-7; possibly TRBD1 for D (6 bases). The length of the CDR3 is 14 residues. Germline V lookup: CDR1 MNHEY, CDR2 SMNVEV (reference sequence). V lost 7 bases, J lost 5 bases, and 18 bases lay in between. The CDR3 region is CASTDFQGPHEQYF. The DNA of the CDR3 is TGTGCCAGCACCGATTTTCAGGGGCCCCACGAGCAGTACTTC.

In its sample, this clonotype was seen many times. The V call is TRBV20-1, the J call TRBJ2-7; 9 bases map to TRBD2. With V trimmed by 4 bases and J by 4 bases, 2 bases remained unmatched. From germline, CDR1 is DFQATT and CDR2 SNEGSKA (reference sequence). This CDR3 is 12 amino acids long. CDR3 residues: CSANGLAYEQYF. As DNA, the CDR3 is TGCAGTGCTAACGGACTAGCGTACGAGCAGTACTTC.

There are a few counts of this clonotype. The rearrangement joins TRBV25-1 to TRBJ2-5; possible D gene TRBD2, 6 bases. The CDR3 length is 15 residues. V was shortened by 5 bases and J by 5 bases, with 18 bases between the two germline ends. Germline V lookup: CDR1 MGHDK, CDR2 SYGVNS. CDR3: CASSFSGGGCETQYF. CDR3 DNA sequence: TGTGCCAGCAGTTTTTCCGGGGGAGGCTGCGAGACCCAGTACTTC.

The CDR3 loop reads CSGDTGTDTQYF. The DNA of the CDR3 is TGCAGCGGCGATACAGGGACGGATACGCAGTATTTT. The chain couples TRBV29-1 to TRBJ2-3; tentative D call: TRBD1 (6 bases). The CDR3 covers 12 residues. CDR1 is SQVTM, CDR2 ANQGSEA, per germline. Trimming took 7 bases from V and 6 from J, leaving 14 bases between them.

The CDR3 region is CATSDSSGFQETQYF. In DNA form, the CDR3 reads TGTGCCACCAGTGATTCGTCGGGGTTTCAAGAGACCCAGTACTTC. V is TRBV24-1 and J is TRBJ2-5, with D possibly TRBD2 on 5 matching bases. CDR3 length: 15 residues. V lost 2 bases, J lost 2 bases, and 11 bases lay in between. Germline V gives CDR1 KGHDR, CDR2 SFDVKD.

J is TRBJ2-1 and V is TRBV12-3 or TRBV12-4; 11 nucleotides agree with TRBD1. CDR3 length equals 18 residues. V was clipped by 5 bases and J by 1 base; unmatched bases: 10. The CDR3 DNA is TGTGCCAGCAGTCCGGACAGGGGGCGTAGTTTGTCCTACAATGAGCAGTTCTTC. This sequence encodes CASSPDRGRSLSYNEQFF.

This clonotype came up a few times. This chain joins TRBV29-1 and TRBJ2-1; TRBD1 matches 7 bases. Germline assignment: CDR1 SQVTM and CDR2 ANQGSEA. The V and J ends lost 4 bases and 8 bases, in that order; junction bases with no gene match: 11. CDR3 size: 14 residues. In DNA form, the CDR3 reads TGCAGCGTTGGATCTCCGGGACAGTGGGATGAGCAGTTCTTC. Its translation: CSVGSPGQWDEQFF.

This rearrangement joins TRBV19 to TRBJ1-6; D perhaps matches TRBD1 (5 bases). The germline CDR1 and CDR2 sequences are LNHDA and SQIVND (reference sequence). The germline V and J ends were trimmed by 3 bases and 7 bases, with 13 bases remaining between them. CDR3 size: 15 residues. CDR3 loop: CASSIKGTANSPLHF. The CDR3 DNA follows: TGTGCCAGTAGTATTAAAGGGACGGCAAATTCACCCCTCCACTTT.

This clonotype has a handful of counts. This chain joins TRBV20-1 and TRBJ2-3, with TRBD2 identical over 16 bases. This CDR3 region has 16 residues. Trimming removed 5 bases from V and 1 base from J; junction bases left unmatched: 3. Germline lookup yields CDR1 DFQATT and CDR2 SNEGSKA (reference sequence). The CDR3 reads CSAGTSGRAGTDTQYF. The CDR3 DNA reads TGCAGTGCTGGGACTAGCGGGAGGGCCGGCACAGATACGCAGTATTTT.

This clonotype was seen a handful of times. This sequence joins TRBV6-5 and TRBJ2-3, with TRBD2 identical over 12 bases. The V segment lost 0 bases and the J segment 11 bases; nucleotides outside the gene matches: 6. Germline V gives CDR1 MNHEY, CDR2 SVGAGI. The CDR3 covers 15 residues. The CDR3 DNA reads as TGTGCCAGCAGTTACTCGGTGACTAGCGGGGGTGTGCAGTATTTT. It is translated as CASSYSVTSGGVQYF.

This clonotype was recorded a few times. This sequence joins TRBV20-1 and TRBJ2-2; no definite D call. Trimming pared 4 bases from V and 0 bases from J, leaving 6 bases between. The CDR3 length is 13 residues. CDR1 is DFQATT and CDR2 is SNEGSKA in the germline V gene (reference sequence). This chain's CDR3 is CSAIPANTGELFF. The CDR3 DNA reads TGCAGTGCTATACCAGCGAACACCGGGGAGCTGTTTTTT.

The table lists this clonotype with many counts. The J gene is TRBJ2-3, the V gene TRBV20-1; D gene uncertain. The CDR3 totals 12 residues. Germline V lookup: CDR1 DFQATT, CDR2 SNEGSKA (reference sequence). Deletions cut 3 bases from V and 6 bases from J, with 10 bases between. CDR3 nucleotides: TGCAGTGCTAGGTTTGAAGGGGATACGCAGTATTTT. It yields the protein CSARFEGDTQYF.

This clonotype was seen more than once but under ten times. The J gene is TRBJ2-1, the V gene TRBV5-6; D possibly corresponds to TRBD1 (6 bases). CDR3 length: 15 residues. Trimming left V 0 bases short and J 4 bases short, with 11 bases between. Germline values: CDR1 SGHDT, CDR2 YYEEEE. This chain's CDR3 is CASSLDREDYNEQFF. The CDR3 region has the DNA TGTGCCAGCAGCTTGGACAGGGAAGATTACAATGAGCAGTTCTTC.

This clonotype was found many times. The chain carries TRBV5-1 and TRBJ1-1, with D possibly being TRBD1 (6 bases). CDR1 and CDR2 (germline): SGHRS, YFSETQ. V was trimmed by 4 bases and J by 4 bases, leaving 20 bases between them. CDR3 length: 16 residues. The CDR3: CASSLQAGGAGTEAFF. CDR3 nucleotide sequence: TGCGCCAGCAGCCTCCAGGCCGGGGGCGCAGGCACTGAAGCTTTCTTT.

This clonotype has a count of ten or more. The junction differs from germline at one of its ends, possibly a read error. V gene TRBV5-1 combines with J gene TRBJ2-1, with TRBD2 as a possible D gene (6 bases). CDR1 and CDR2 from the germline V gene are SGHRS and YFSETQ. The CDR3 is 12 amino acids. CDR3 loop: CASSLAGGTGLF. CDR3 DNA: TGCGCCAGCAGCTTGGCTGGGGGGACGGGGCTCTTC.

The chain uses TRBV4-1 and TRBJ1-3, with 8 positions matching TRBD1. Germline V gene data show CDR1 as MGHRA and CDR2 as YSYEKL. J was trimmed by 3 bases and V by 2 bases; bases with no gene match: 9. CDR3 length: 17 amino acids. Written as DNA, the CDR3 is TGCGCCAGCAGCCAACCTAGACAGGGGACCCGTGGAAACACCATATATTTT. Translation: CASSQPRQGTRGNTIYF.